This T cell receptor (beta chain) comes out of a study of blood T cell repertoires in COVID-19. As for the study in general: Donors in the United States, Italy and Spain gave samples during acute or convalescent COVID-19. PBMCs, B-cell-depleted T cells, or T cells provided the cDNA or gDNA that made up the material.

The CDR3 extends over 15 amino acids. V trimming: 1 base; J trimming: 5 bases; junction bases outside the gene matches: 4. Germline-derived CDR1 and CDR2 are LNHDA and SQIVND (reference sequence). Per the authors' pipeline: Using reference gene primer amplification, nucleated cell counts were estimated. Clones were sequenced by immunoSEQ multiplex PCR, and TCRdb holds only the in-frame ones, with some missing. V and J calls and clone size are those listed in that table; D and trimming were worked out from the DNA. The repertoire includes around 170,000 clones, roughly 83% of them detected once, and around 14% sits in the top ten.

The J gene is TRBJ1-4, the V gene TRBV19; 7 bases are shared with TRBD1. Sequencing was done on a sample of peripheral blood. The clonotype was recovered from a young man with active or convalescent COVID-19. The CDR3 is CASSIGGTVNEKLFF. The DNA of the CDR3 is TGTGCCAGTAGTATAGGAGGGACAGTCAATGAAAAACTGTTTTTT.